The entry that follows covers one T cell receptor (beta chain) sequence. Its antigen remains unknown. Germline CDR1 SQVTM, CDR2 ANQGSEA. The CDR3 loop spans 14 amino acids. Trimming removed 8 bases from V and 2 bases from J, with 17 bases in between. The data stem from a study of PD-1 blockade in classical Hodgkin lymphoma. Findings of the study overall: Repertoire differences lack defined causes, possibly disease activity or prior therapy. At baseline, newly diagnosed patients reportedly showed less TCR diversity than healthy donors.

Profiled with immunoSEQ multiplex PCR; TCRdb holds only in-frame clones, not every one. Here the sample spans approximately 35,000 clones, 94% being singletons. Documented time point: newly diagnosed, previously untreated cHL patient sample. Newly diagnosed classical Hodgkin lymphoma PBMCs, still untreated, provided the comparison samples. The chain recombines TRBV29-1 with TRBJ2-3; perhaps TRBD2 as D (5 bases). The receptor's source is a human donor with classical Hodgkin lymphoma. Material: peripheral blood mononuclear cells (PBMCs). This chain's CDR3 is CSFSLTRYTDTQYF. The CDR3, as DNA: TGCAGCTTCTCTCTAACTAGGTACACAGATACGCAGTATTTT.